This TCR beta chain appears in the sequencing data of a study of blood T cell repertoires in COVID-19 (TCRdb year 2020). Regarding the study in general: Collaborator samples came from the United States, Italy and Spain and covered acute and convalescent phases of COVID-19. The samples were drawn from the first 160 participants of the ongoing ImmuneRACE study and from about 1,200 subjects provided by 6 global collaborators. Sample metadata almost always included a de-identified subject ID, COVID-19 status, age in years and sex. The material from the prospective study consisted of cDNA or gDNA derived from T cells, B-cell-depleted T cells, or PBMCs. Where available, HLA class I and class II types were taken from metadata supplied by the sample provider and were not determined by assay-based typing. Deeply sampled blood TCRbeta repertoires from subjects exposed to, actively infected with, or recovered from COVID-19 were included in the dataset. The repertoires were released in a freely available public database intended as a resource for research on the immune response to SARS-CoV-2. The research as a whole found: How much clinical and demographic metadata was included differed by source and by participant, and the metadata was provided uncurated.

The collaborating institutions used their own protocols to collect whole blood in K2EDTA tubes. For TCRbeta analysis, collaborator samples were shipped as frozen whole blood, as isolated PBMCs, or as DNA extracted from either sample type. TCRbeta CDR3 regions were amplified from genomic DNA using the immunoSEQ Assay, a bias-controlled multiplex PCR. The paper's data handling went like this. The number of nucleated cells in each sample was estimated by amplification of reference gene primers within the assay. Sequence reads were collapsed and filtered to measure the absolute abundance of every unique TCRbeta CDR3 rearrangement. For each sample, productive Simpson clonality was calculated as the square root of Simpson's diversity index over productive rearrangements. TCRdb took this table from immuneACCESS and kept in-frame rearrangements with V and J called. Such tables lack part of the clones; where checked against another copy, unresolved V genes explain under half of the gap, and the rest is unexplained. V and J calls and clone size are those listed in that table; D and trimming were worked out from the DNA. This sample gives roughly 200,000 clones in total; 88% of them show up just once. Of the sample, 1.5% to 2% is held by the ten largest clones.

Comment on this clone: Its specific antigen is unknown. No base qualities exist here, and no much larger clone lies one base off it.

At the junction V is shortened by 5 bases and J by 5 bases, with 12 bases in between. CDR1 LNHNV and CDR2 YYDKDF were looked up in the germline V gene (reference sequence). Including cysteine and phenylalanine, the CDR3 has 13 amino acids. Solely the CDR3 DNA is kept, with 39 bases framed from the first base. This chain is built from TRBV15 and TRBJ1-1, with no D gene named confidently. Source material: peripheral blood. The clonotype comes from a man aged 65 to 79 with acute or convalescent COVID-19. The DNA is as follows: TGTGCCACCAGCGGAGCCCTGAGTACTGAAGCTTTCTTT. It encodes CATSGALSTEAFF.